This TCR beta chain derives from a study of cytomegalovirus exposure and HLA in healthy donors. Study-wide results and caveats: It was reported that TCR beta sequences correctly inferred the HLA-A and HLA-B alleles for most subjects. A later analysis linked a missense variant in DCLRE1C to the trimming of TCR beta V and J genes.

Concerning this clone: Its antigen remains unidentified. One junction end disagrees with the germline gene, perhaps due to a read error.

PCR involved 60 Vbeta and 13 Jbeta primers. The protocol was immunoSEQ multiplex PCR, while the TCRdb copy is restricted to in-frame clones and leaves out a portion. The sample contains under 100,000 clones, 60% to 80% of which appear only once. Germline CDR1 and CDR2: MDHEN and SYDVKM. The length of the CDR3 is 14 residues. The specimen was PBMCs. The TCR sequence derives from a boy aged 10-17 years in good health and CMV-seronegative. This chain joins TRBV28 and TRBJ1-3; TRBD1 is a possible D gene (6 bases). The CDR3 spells CASSPPGVGSTIYF. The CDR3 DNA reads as TGTGCCAGCAGTCCTCCAGGGGTGGGAAGCACCATATATTTT.